The 8 T cell receptor beta chains below come from one sample, sequenced in a study of T-cell reconstitution after alpha-beta-depleted transplantation in children. Researchers prepared the TCRbeta library using unique molecular identifiers, the study reports. TCRdb re-derived calls from the PCR reads in MiXCR, one entry per CDR3 protein. The profile covers hundreds of thousands of distinct CDR3 sequences, with around 12% appearing a single time and roughly 5.4% taken by the ten largest. The sequencing here drew on PBMCs from the stem cell graft donor, taken from the stem cell graft. These receptors came from a human donor who donated a stem cell graft to a child with combined immunodeficiency.

The chain is built from TRBV12-3 or TRBV12-4 and TRBJ1-5, with D possibly being TRBD1 (6 bases). The CDR3 sequence is 16 residues long. Trimming took 7 bases from V and 4 from J, leaving 20 bases between them. The CDR3 here is CASTPGVKTLNQPQHF. In DNA, the CDR3 is TGTGCCAGCACCCCAGGGGTTAAAACCCTAAATCAGCCCCAGCATTTT.

The CDR3 spells CASSDTSGKPVEQFF. The CDR3 nucleotides are TGTGCCAGCAGTGATACTAGCGGGAAACCAGTTGAGCAGTTCTTC. The V gene is TRBV6-4, the J gene TRBJ2-1, with 10 bases lining up with TRBD2. The CDR3 runs 15 residues. The J segment lost 9 bases and the V segment lost 3 bases, leaving 8 bases of the junction unmatched. Germline V CDR1 and CDR2: MRHNA, SNTAGT.

This clonotype was counted at least ten times. V usage is TRBV7-2 and J usage is TRBJ2-7; tentative D call: TRBD2 (5 bases). The CDR3 runs 13 residues. CDR1 and CDR2 from the germline V gene are SGHTA and FQGNSA. Between the trimmed V and J ends, which lost 1 base and 2 bases, there was a span of 6 bases. The CDR3 DNA follows: TGTGCCAGCAGCTTAGGGGAGCCCTACGAGCAGTACTTC. Protein product: CASSLGEPYEQYF.

This clonotype was seen only a few times. The chain recombines TRBV11-2 with TRBJ2-7; D not certain. This CDR3 contains 15 residues. Between the trimmed V and J ends, which lost 4 bases and 2 bases, there was a span of 15 bases. In germline, CDR1 is SGHAT, CDR2 FQNNGV. The CDR3 spells CASSSPPSNTYEQYF. CDR3 DNA sequence: TGTGCCAGCAGCTCCCCACCGAGCAACACCTACGAGCAGTACTTC.

This clonotype came up many times. The genes are TRBV4-3 and TRBJ2-1; D perhaps matches TRBD1 (6 bases). Germline values: CDR1 LGHNA, CDR2 YSLEER. This CDR3 region has 17 residues. The V and J ends lost 0 bases and 6 bases respectively, with 18 bases between them. CDR3 region: CASSQETTGLGGNEQFF. The CDR3 DNA reads as TGCGCCAGCAGCCAAGAAACCACGGGGTTAGGGGGCAATGAGCAGTTCTTC.

This chain connects TRBV4-1 to TRBJ2-7; D not resolved. Trimming left V 0 bases short and J 2 bases short, with 8 bases between. The CDR3 has 14 amino acids. Germline V gene data show CDR1 as MGHRA and CDR2 as YSYEKL. Here the CDR3 DNA reads TGCGCCAGCAGCCAAGAATCCGTGACCTACGAGCAGTACTTC. It is translated as CASSQESVTYEQYF.

This clonotype was counted at least ten times. The genes are TRBV12-3 or TRBV12-4 and TRBJ1-1; D is undetermined. The ends were cut back, 0 bases at V and 0 bases at J, with 2 bases in the middle. The CDR3 consists of 13 residues. The CDR3 DNA reads TGTGCCAGCAGTTTAGCGGTGAACACTGAAGCTTTCTTT. Protein: CASSLAVNTEAFF.

The V call is TRBV10-3, the J call TRBJ2-7; D gene unclear. The CDR3 totals 14 residues. V was shortened by 2 bases and J by 4 bases, with 12 bases between the two germline ends. The germline CDR1 and CDR2 sequences are ENHRY and SYGVKD. CDR3 in DNA: TGTGCCATCAGTGAGAGCCAGTTCCTTTACGAGCAGTACTTC. Its translation is CAISESQFLYEQYF.